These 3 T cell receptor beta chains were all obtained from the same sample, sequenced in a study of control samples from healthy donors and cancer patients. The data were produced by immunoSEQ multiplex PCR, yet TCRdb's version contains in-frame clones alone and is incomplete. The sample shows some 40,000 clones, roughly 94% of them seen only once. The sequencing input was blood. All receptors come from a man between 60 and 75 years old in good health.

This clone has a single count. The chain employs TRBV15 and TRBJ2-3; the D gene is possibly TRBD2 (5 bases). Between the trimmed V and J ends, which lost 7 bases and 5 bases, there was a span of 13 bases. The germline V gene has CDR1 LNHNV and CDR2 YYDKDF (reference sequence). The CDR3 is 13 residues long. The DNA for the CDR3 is TGTGCCACCACCAGTGTGGCGGGAGATACGCAGTATTTT. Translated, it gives CATTSVAGDTQYF.

CDR3 sequence: CASSTWRETGELFF. Written as DNA, the CDR3 is TGTGCCAGTAGTACTTGGCGGGAGACCGGGGAGCTGTTTTTT. V is TRBV19 and J is TRBJ2-2; 7 positions agree with TRBD2. CDR1 is LNHDA, CDR2 SQIVND, per germline (reference sequence). The CDR3 loop spans 14 amino acids. V shed 4 bases and J 5 bases; nucleotides not matched to a gene: 4. Looking up the rest from reference TRBV19 and TRBJ2-2 gives the full variable domain: DGGITQSPKYLFRKEGQNVTLSCEQNLNHDAMYWYRQDPGQGLRLIYYSQIVNDFQKGDIAEGYSVSREKKESFPLTVTSAQKNPTAFYLCASSTWRETGELFFGEGSRLTVL.

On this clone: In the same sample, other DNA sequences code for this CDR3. The CDR3 loop reads CASSHLNTGELFF. The CDR3 region has the DNA TGTGCCAGCAGCCATCTAAACACCGGGGAGCTGTTTTTT. This chain links TRBV3-1 (or the pseudogene TRBV3-2) with TRBJ2-2; D remains unclear. Trimming cost V 3 bases and J 2 bases, with 4 bases left between them. CDR3 length: 13 amino acids. Germline-derived CDR1 and CDR2 are LGHDT and YNNKEL (reference sequence).